This is a list of T cell receptor beta chains from one sample in a study of control samples from healthy donors and cancer patients. Assay: immunoSEQ multiplex PCR; the TCRdb copy retains only in-frame clones and omits some. The table lists 100,000 to 110,000 clones, about 88% of them singletons. The sequencing sample was made of blood. The origin of the receptors is a woman in her fifties or sixties in good health. The CDR3 runs from the conserved cysteine through the conserved F or W. D genes are given only for firm matches. For some rows the clone size is stated as once, few or many, or as a class when expanded; others skip it.

J gene	D gene	V gene	clone size	CDR3 DNA	CDR3 protein
TRBJ1-1	TRBD1	TRBV19	-	TGTGCCAGTACCAGACCCCCGGGACAGAGAACTGAAGCTTTCTTT	CASTRPPGQRTEAFF
TRBJ2-2	TRBD1	TRBV18	-	TGTGCCAGCTCATCGAAGATTACAGGGGGCGACACCGGGGAGCTGTTTTTT	CASSSKITGGDTGELFF
TRBJ2-1	TRBD1	TRBV10-1	-	TGCGCCAGCAACCGGGACAGGGTTATGTATGAGCAGTTCTTC	CASNRDRVMYEQFF
TRBJ1-3	-	TRBV10-3	-	TGTGCCATCAGGGGGGAGAACTCTGGAAACACCATATATTTT	CAIRGENSGNTIYF
TRBJ1-1	-	TRBV6-6	once	TGTGCCAGCAGTTACAGGGGAGATGGCACTGAAGCTTTCTTT	CASSYRGDGTEAFF
TRBJ2-1	-	TRBV7-3	once	TGTGCCAGCAGCTTAACCGGGACGGCGGCCTACAATGAGCAGTTCTTC	CASSLTGTAAYNEQFF
TRBJ2-3	-	TRBV19	-	TGTGCCAGTAGATGGGGGGCCGCAGATACGCAGTATTTT	CASRWGAADTQYF
TRBJ2-5	-	TRBV27	-	TGTGCCAGCAGTTTAGTTGGGGGACTCCAAGAGACCCAGTACTTC	CASSLVGGLQETQYF
TRBJ1-1	-	TRBV9	-	TGTGCCAGCAGCGGGGGGGATGCCACTGAAGCTTTCTTT	CASSGGDATEAFF
TRBJ2-3	-	TRBV27	-	TGTGCCAGTACCCACACAGATACGCAGTATTTT	CASTHTDTQYF
TRBJ2-5	TRBD2	TRBV7-2	once	TGTGCCAGCAAAAGAGAAGCTAGCGGGTGGGAGACCCAGTACTTC	CASKREASGWETQYF
TRBJ1-6	TRBD1	TRBV19	-	TGTGCCAGTAGGACCCGGGACAGGGCCACTTCACCCCTCCACTTT	CASRTRDRATSPLHF
TRBJ1-6	-	TRBV19	-	TGTGCCAGTAGTATAGAGGGTCAAACCGGCCCTAATTCACCCCTCCACTTT	CASSIEGQTGPNSPLHF
TRBJ2-7	-	TRBV19	-	TGTGCCAGTAGTGACAGGACAGCCCCCTACGAGCAGTACTTC	CASSDRTAPYEQYF
TRBJ2-7	TRBD1	TRBV5-4	-	TGTGCCAGCAGCCCTAGTGGGACAGAACCCTTCTACGAGCAGTACTTC	CASSPSGTEPFYEQYF
TRBJ2-1	-	TRBV7-9	-	TGTGCCAGCAGCTCCCTTTGGCAGGGGCTTAACAATGAGCAGTTCTTC	CASSSLWQGLNNEQFF
TRBJ2-1	TRBD2	TRBV7-3	-	TGTGCCAGCAGCTTAAACGGGGGAGGGCCCTACAATGAGCAGTTCTTC	CASSLNGGGPYNEQFF
TRBJ1-4	-	TRBV18	-	TGTGCCAGCTCACCACGAGGGAGTAATGAAAAACTGTTTTTT	CASSPRGSNEKLFF
TRBJ2-1	-	TRBV3-1/TRBV3-2	-	TGTGCCAGCAGCCAATTCCCAGTTAATGAGCAGTTCTTC	CASSQFPVNEQFF
TRBJ2-1	-	TRBV10-3	once	TGTGCCATCAGTGTTACCAATGAGCAGTTCTTC	CAISVTNEQFF
TRBJ2-7	-	TRBV18	-	TGTGCCAGCTCACCTACCTCAACCGGCTCCTACGAGCAGTACTTC	CASSPTSTGSYEQYF
TRBJ1-1	-	TRBV30	-	TGTGCCTGGAATACCGAGAGGAACACTGAAGCTTTCTTT	CAWNTERNTEAFF
TRBJ1-3	-	TRBV2	-	TGTGCCAGCAGTGTGGGGGGAAACACCATATATTTT	CASSVGGNTIYF
TRBJ2-1	-	TRBV30	-	TGTGCCTGGAGTCTGGGTAGTTCCTACAATGAGCAGTTCTTC	CAWSLGSSYNEQFF
TRBJ2-2	-	TRBV18	-	TGTGCCAGCTCACCCGGGCGGAACACCGGGGAGCTGTTTTTT	CASSPGRNTGELFF
TRBJ1-1	TRBD1	TRBV29-1	few	TGCAGCGTTGCTAGCGGGACAGGGGAGTCTAGAGCTTTCTTT	CSVASGTGESRAFF
TRBJ2-6	-	TRBV3-1/TRBV3-2	-	TGTGCCAGCAGCCAAGGGCGGTCTGGGGCCAACGTCCTGACTTTC	CASSQGRSGANVLTF
TRBJ1-2	-	TRBV5-4	few	TGTGCCAGCACCTCGGCCATGCGCTATGGCTACACCTTC	CASTSAMRYGYTF
TRBJ2-2	TRBD1	TRBV30	-	TGTGCCTGGACCACCGGGACAGGGTCCACCGGGGAGCTGTTTTTT	CAWTTGTGSTGELFF
TRBJ1-2	TRBD1	TRBV25-1	-	TGTGCCAGGGAGGGACAGGGGGAGGACTATGGCTACACCTTC	CAREGQGEDYGYTF
TRBJ2-1	TRBD2	TRBV3-1/TRBV3-2	once	TGTGCCAGCAGCCCATTACGGAGCGGGAGGGACAATGAGCAGTTCTTC	CASSPLRSGRDNEQFF
TRBJ1-6	-	TRBV10-1	-	TGCGCCAGCAGTGATGGCAATTTGCCCCTCCACTTT	CASSDGNLPLHF
TRBJ2-5	-	TRBV6-5	-	TGTGCCAGCAGTTACTCCGGCAGGGGTCAGACCCAGTACTTC	CASSYSGRGQTQYF
TRBJ1-2	-	TRBV4-1	-	TGCGCCAGCAGCCATCCGCTAAGGACTACCTATGGCTACACCTTC	CASSHPLRTTYGYTF
TRBJ2-1	-	TRBV9	once	TGTGCCAGCAGCTTAGGGGGGTCCTACAATGAGCAGTTCTTC	CASSLGGSYNEQFF
TRBJ2-3	TRBD2	TRBV5-1	few	TGCGCCAGCACCCCAGGGCGGGAGGGCCTAGATACGCAGTATTTT	CASTPGREGLDTQYF
TRBJ1-2	-	TRBV27	-	TGTGCCAGCAGTAGGGCCAGGGACTATGGCTACACCTTC	CASSRARDYGYTF